The next 8 T cell receptor beta chains were all read from a single sample in a study of metastatic and nonmetastatic thyroid tumors. All patients reached thyroid surgery having received no treatment beforehand. TCRdb reprocessed the PCR reads using MiXCR. The sample lists approximately 32,000 clones, 18% occurring once. The sequenced sample was blood. Receptors originate from a female donor with papillary thyroid cancer or a benign thyroid nodule (not recorded which). Some clones in this sample may be carry-over from other donors' samples.

This clone was seen many times. The rearrangement links TRBV6-1 to TRBJ1-3; D perhaps matches TRBD1 (5 bases). V was clipped by 5 bases and J by 0 bases, with 11 bases between them. From germline, CDR1 is MNHNS and CDR2 SASEGT. This CDR3 is 15 amino acids long. The CDR3 loop reads CASSYIGGSGNTIYF. CDR3 in DNA: TGTGCCAGCAGTTATATCGGGGGCTCTGGAAACACCATATATTTT.

Many counts were recorded for this clone. The rearrangement uses TRBV30 and TRBJ2-6; D gene ambiguous. Germline lookup yields CDR1 GTSNPN and CDR2 SVGIG (reference sequence). The CDR3 spans 15 residues. The V gene lost 0 bases and the J gene lost 2 bases, with 8 bases spanning the gap. The CDR3 DNA follows: TGTGCCTGGAGTGTACTTGGGGCTGGGGCCAACGTCCTGACTTTC. This gives the protein CAWSVLGAGANVLTF.

In its sample, this clone was seen many times. The genes are TRBV5-5 and TRBJ1-1, with 8 bases that match TRBD1. The germline CDR1 and CDR2 sequences are SGHKS and YYEKEE (reference sequence). The CDR3 length is 16 residues. Unmatched junction bases numbered 7, after V lost 2 bases and J lost 1 base. The CDR3 DNA follows: TGTGCCAGCAGCTTCTCAGGGGGCGCGGGGAACACTGAAGCTTTCTTT. This gives the protein CASSFSGGAGNTEAFF.

About this clone itself: A much larger clone sits a single nucleotide away, making a read error possible. This chain connects TRBV20-1 to TRBJ2-3; TRBD2 might be the D (6 bases). Germline V gene sequence: CDR1 DFQATT, CDR2 SNEGSKA (reference sequence). V gave up 6 bases and J gave up 6 bases, with 16 bases separating them. The CDR3 has 13 amino acids. Here the CDR3 reads CSAPSGAVDTQYF. For the CDR3, the DNA is TGCAGTGCCCCGTCGGGAGCGGTTGATACGCAGTATTTT.

This clone was detected a few times. The chain is built from TRBV7-9 and TRBJ1-5; D remains ambiguous. The CDR3 has 14 amino acids. V lost 6 bases and J 3 bases, leaving 12 bases between the germline ends. Germline CDR1 SEHNR, CDR2 FQNEAQ (reference sequence). In nucleotides, the CDR3 is TGTGCCAGCAGTGCGACATCTCCCAATCAGCCCCAGCATTTT. It is translated as CASSATSPNQPQHF. The full variable domain, completed using reference TRBV7-9 and TRBJ1-5, is DTGVSQNPRHKITKRGQNVTFRCDPISEHNRLYWYRQTLGQGPEFLTYFQNEAQLEKSRLLSDRFSAERPKGSFSTLEIQRTEQGDSAMYLCASSATSPNQPQHFGDGTRLSIL.

Remarks on this clone: This may stem from a read error, because a much larger clone lies one nucleotide away. The chain joins TRBV5-8 to TRBJ2-2; 8 bases line up with TRBD1. The ends lost 2 bases at V and 6 bases at J; junction bases unmatched: 9. The CDR3 loop spans 16 amino acids. Germline V gene data show CDR1 as SGHTS and CDR2 as YDEGEE. The CDR3 nucleotides read TGTGCCAGCAGCTTTATTCTGGGGACAGGACCCGGGGAGCTGTTTTTT. Translating gives CASSFILGTGPGELFF.

As for this clone: The conserved phenylalanine or tryptophan is not found at the CDR3 terminus, so this likely reflects a read error. This rearrangement joins TRBV7-9 to TRBJ1-1; D call uncertain. The CDR3 has 13 amino acids. V lost 5 bases and J lost 3, with 10 bases in between. Germline V gene lookup returns CDR1 SEHNR and CDR2 FQNEAQ (reference sequence). This CDR3 is CASSKDWDTEAFL. The CDR3 DNA follows: TGTGCCAGCAGCAAAGATTGGGACACTGAAGCTTTCCTT.

Ten or more counts support this clone. The chain employs TRBV25-1 and TRBJ2-1; D unclear. CDR1 is MGHDK, CDR2 SYGVNS, per germline. This CDR3 spans 11 amino acids. Trimming removed 7 bases from V and 5 bases from J, with 6 bases in between. The CDR3 protein is CASIRNNEQFF. The CDR3 DNA reads as TGTGCCAGCATTCGGAACAATGAGCAGTTCTTC.